This passage covers 16 T cell receptor beta chains from one sample sequenced in a study of CD8 T cells in ankylosing spondylitis. Their cognate antigens are unknown. Each CDR3 protein gets one entry after TCRdb re-called the 5' RACE reads with MiXCR. The table shows around 890,000 distinct CDR3 sequences, with approximately 12% occurring only once. Study observations and caveats: Within ankylosing spondylitis blood, a TCR beta motif made up of roughly eight highly homologous variants appeared to be characteristic.

What was sequenced was blood, either unsorted or a sorted T cell fraction (not recorded which). Every receptor here comes from a male donor with ankylosing spondylitis.

This clonotype was counted a few times. The chain carries TRBV20-1 and TRBJ1-1; the match to TRBD1 covers 7 bases. This CDR3 contains 14 residues. The V gene's germline CDR1 is DFQATT and CDR2 SNEGSKA (reference sequence). The V gene end was trimmed by 2 bases and the J gene end by 11 bases; junction bases not matched to a gene: 14. The CDR3 spells CSARLSPGGLNAFF. CDR3 in DNA: TGCAGTGCTAGATTGTCCCCAGGGGGTTTGAATGCTTTCTTT.

This sequence joins TRBV30 and TRBJ1-5, with TRBD1 identical over 10 bases. The CDR3 has 13 amino acids. J lost 9 bases, V lost 0 bases, and 2 bases had no gene match. Germline V gene sequence: CDR1 GTSNPN, CDR2 SVGIG (reference sequence). In nucleotides, the CDR3 is TGTGCCTGGAGTGTGGGACAGGGGACGCCCCAGCATTTT. This codes for CAWSVGQGTPQHF.

This clonotype turned up a few times. The chain employs TRBV5-1 and TRBJ1-2; 8 bases align to TRBD1. The germline V gene encodes CDR1 SGHRS and CDR2 YFSETQ. There are 14 residues in the CDR3. V lost 1 base to trimming and J lost 7 bases; unmatched junction nucleotides: 6. This CDR3 reads CASSLQGAYSGYTF. As DNA, the CDR3 is TGCGCCAGCAGCTTGCAGGGGGCGTACTCTGGCTACACCTTC.

A few counts support this clonotype. The chain joins TRBV18 to TRBJ2-1; maybe TRBD1 (5 bases). The CDR3 has 13 amino acids. Trimming pared 3 bases from V and 9 bases from J, leaving 12 bases between. Germline CDR1 and CDR2: KGHSH and LQKENI. DNA of the CDR3: TGTGCCAGCTCACCTCAGGGTTTGGGTGAGCAGTTCTTC. It codes for CASSPQGLGEQFF.

This clonotype was seen more than once but under ten times. The rearrangement uses TRBV24-1 and TRBJ2-2; 7 bases align to TRBD1. This CDR3 is built from 15 residues. From germline, CDR1 is KGHDR and CDR2 SFDVKD. Trimming took 4 bases from V and 7 from J; bases not matched to a gene: 8. This CDR3 reads CATSDPGQRIGELFF. The CDR3 bases are TGTGCCACCAGTGACCCGGGACAGAGAATCGGGGAGCTGTTTTTT.

This clonotype occurred a few times. The chain carries TRBV18 and TRBJ2-7; D assignment may be TRBD1 or TRBD2 (5 bases each). V lost 4 bases and J lost 7, with 14 bases in between. CDR3 length equals 13 residues. The germline CDR1 and CDR2 sequences are KGHSH and LQKENI. CDR3 nucleotide sequence: TGTGCCAGCTCACTCGTCGGGGCCAAAGAGCAGTACTTC. It is translated as CASSLVGAKEQYF.

This clonotype was seen repeatedly, ten times or more. The J gene is TRBJ2-7, the V gene TRBV3-1; D perhaps matches TRBD1 (5 bases). Germline V CDR1 and CDR2: LGHDT, YNNKEL (reference sequence). This CDR3 has 14 amino acids. V dropped 1 base and J dropped 4 bases, with 11 bases sitting between them. The chain's CDR3 is CASSQAHYRYEQYF. The CDR3 DNA sequence: TGTGCCAGCAGCCAAGCTCACTACAGGTACGAGCAGTACTTC.

At least ten counts were recorded for this clonotype. This chain links TRBV10-3 with TRBJ2-3; D unresolved. V was pared by 7 bases and J by 1 base, with 9 bases between. This CDR3 is built from 13 residues. The germline V gene encodes CDR1 ENHRY and CDR2 SYGVKD. This CDR3 is CAIKRQRTDTQYF. The CDR3 coding sequence is TGTGCCATCAAACGGCAGCGCACAGATACGCAGTATTTT.

This clonotype was detected only a few times. This chain joins TRBV24-1 and TRBJ2-5; a possible D gene is TRBD2 (5 bases). Germline CDR1 is KGHDR and CDR2 is SFDVKD. The CDR3 is made up of 13 amino acids. Trimming shortened V by 8 bases and J by 4 bases, and 13 bases separated the two germline ends. CDR3 amino acids: CATTEGSGETQYF. The CDR3 coding sequence is TGTGCCACCACAGAAGGGAGCGGAGAGACCCAGTACTTC.

The table lists this clonotype with a few counts. The rearrangement links TRBV23-1 to TRBJ2-7; maybe TRBD1 (5 bases). TRBV23-1 is noted as an ORF with a role that remains uncertain. V was shortened by 8 bases and J by 5 bases, with 19 bases between the two germline ends. CDR3 size: 14 residues. CDR3 in DNA: TGCGCCAGCGTGCCCCCTCAGGGTACTAACGAGCAGTACTTC. Encoded protein: CASVPPQGTNEQYF.

This clonotype was seen a handful of times. The chain has TRBV4-3 and TRBJ1-2, with D uncertain. Germline values: CDR1 LGHNA, CDR2 YSLEER. The ends were cut back, 0 bases at V and 0 bases at J, with 8 bases in the middle. This CDR3 spans 15 amino acids. CDR3 sequence: CASSQDGSANYGYTF. The CDR3 DNA sequence: TGCGCCAGCAGCCAAGATGGGTCGGCTAACTATGGCTACACCTTC.

This rearrangement joins TRBV27 to TRBJ1-5; D not resolved. CDR3 size: 15 residues. Germline V gives CDR1 MNHEY, CDR2 SMNVEV (reference sequence). Trimming took off 1 base at V and 3 bases at J, with 10 bases between the two ends. CDR3 nucleotide sequence: TGTGCCAGCAGTTTATTGAAGGGCCTCAATCAGCCCCAGCATTTT. Translation: CASSLLKGLNQPQHF.

This clonotype was found many times. The V gene is TRBV10-3, the J gene TRBJ1-5, with TRBD1 as a possible D gene (6 bases). The CDR3 has 16 residues. Trimming took off 0 bases at V and 6 bases at J, with 15 bases between the two ends. Germline CDR1 ENHRY, CDR2 SYGVKD. The CDR3 sequence is CAISESGRGDAQPQHF. The DNA of the CDR3 is TGTGCCATCAGTGAGTCGGGCAGGGGAGACGCTCAGCCCCAGCATTTT.

This clonotype was detected a few times. J is TRBJ1-4 and V is TRBV6-5, with TRBD1 matching 11 bases. V trimming: 4 bases; J trimming: 7 bases; junction bases outside the gene matches: 11. The CDR3 consists of 17 residues. The germline V gene has CDR1 MNHEY and CDR2 SVGAGI. Written as DNA, the CDR3 is TGTGCCAGCAGTTCTACCGGGACAGGGGGACGGGTTGAAAAACTGTTTTTT. It codes for CASSSTGTGGRVEKLFF.

There are a few counts of this clonotype. The J gene is TRBJ1-5, the V gene TRBV12-3 or TRBV12-4; no reliable D call. V was cut by 0 bases and J by 0 bases, with 9 bases left in between. The CDR3 length is 16 residues. CDR3 protein: CASSLAGRDSNQPQHF. DNA for the CDR3: TGTGCCAGCAGTTTAGCTGGCAGAGATAGCAATCAGCCCCAGCATTTT.

This clonotype came up a few times. CDR3 nucleotide sequence: TGCAGCGTTGGGGGGCAGGGGGTCTACGAGCAGTACTTC. It translates to CSVGGQGVYEQYF. This sequence joins TRBV29-1 and TRBJ2-7; TRBD1 aligns across 7 bases. CDR3 length: 13 amino acids. The V gene end was trimmed by 4 bases and the J gene end by 3 bases; junction bases not matched to a gene: 6. Per germline, CDR1 SQVTM and CDR2 ANQGSEA.